This T cell receptor beta chain is drawn from a study of Graves' ophthalmopathy and Graves' hyperthyroidism (dated by TCRdb to between 2018 and 2020). About the full investigation: Peripheral blood was collected at initial diagnosis, prior to any treatment. The study used TCR beta repertoire signatures to distinguish Graves' ophthalmopathy from Graves' hyperthyroidism and to predict progression to ophthalmopathy. In total, under 150 blood samples were TCR-sequenced: fewer than 50 ophthalmopathy, 80 or so hyperthyroidism and some 17 hyperthyroidism-to-ophthalmopathy patients. To explore V-J signatures that separate ophthalmopathy from hyperthyroidism, a discovery set of about 98 patients was enrolled, consisting of about 45 with ophthalmopathy and about 60 with stable hyperthyroidism. An independent validation cohort was composed of 18 hyperthyroidism patients and around 16 patients who later progressed from hyperthyroidism to ophthalmopathy. In over 5 hyperthyroidism patients, the T-cell repertoire of thyroid tissue was compared with the T-cell repertoire of blood. Once sampling was done, hyperthyroidism patients were given methimazole at a starting dose of 30 mg daily, while ophthalmopathy patients were given high-dose intravenous methylprednisolone. What the research found in general, with its limitations: Most expanded thyroid clonotypes with a frequency above 0.001 also appeared in blood, which suggests that blood repertoires may reflect the immune response in the thyroid. The 13-signature model separated ophthalmopathy from stable hyperthyroidism with approximately 90% sensitivity and about 84% specificity in cross-validation, and 80%/75% in the test set. No statistical method was used to set the sample size in advance, and the investigators knew which group each participant was assigned to. In validation, the model predicted ophthalmopathy progression with about 70% sensitivity and roughly 72% specificity; eleven to twelve predicted patients were CT-confirmed with GO in a median of approximately six months.

The CDR3 holds 15 amino acids from the cysteine to the phenylalanine. Only the CDR3 DNA is retained, 45 bases long and in frame from the first base. From a lookup of the germline V gene, CDR1 and CDR2 are SGHDN and FVKESK. TCR beta CDR3 regions were amplified from RNA transcripts for repertoire sequencing. A first-round RT-PCR used HTBI primers with the Qiagen OneStep RT-PCR kit, followed by a second-round multiplex PCR, size selection and purification. The libraries underwent paired-end sequencing with 100 bp reads on an Illumina HiSeq2000. In the original analysis: SOAPnuke was used to process the reads, throwing out any read that had adapters, had uncalled bases, had a mean Phred below 15, or lacked an exact constant-primer or identifier match. High-quality paired reads were merged with COPE v1.2.5. Unique nucleotide sequences were defined as clonotypes and aligned to IMGT TRB V, D and J references using MiTCR v1.1. The analysis was limited to V-J combinations with a frequency above 0.0001, which together covered 99.2% of repertoires. A TCR clonal expansion and chaos score per V-J combination was defined as the ratio of F50 clonal expansion to chaos observed in the TCRdist matrix. Welch's t-statistics and random forest were used to narrow the features down to about twelve V-J combinations, which were then fed into a naive Bayes classifier. The similarity between thyroid and blood repertoires was quantified using the Morisita-Horn index. The public reads were quality trimmed at Q25 with fastp and then assembled into clones with MiXCR by TCRdb, keeping productive beta chains. Rows are combined by CDR3 protein, so each entry shows the most common genes and DNA. None of the V and J calls come from the authors' own analysis; TCRdb made them. The sample table holds more than 45,000 distinct CDR3 sequences, of which around 50% were seen once. The top ten constitute 23% of the sample.

Comment on this clonotype: Its antigen is still unknown. At one of its ends the junction is not consistent with the germline gene, which may arise from a read error.

Patients with ophthalmopathy had moderately to severely active disease, with a Clinical Activity Score of 3 or more, a NOSPECS grade of 4 or more, and a disease duration of less than 3 months. Patients with other autoimmune diseases, uncontrolled infections, pregnancy or lactation were excluded from the study. Diagnosis was based on clinical symptoms, serum thyroxine, TRAb, thyroid ultrasound and orbital computed tomography. Using Ficoll-Paque density gradient centrifugation, PBMCs were isolated from about 10 ml of fresh peripheral blood. Total RNA was extracted with Trizol reagent and quality-checked on an Agilent 2100 Bioanalyzer.

The sequence derives from an adult man with Graves' ophthalmopathy. The chain was built from TRBV14 and TRBJ2-3; the D segment might be TRBD1 or TRBD2, since each matches 5 bases. The sequenced material came from peripheral blood. The DNA is TGTGCCAGCAGCCAAGATCAAGGACTCACAGGTACGCAGTATTTT. Its coded protein is CASSQDQGLTGTQYF.